Here is one T cell receptor beta chain with its context. Its antigen is not identified. Since all of the isolated RNA was reverse transcribed, expressed TCRB transcripts were what got sequenced. Profiled with immunoSEQ multiplex PCR; TCRdb holds only in-frame clones, not every one. The sample includes about 350,000 clones, about 19% of them seen just once. The data are from a study of beta chain features in type 1 diabetes. Study results and caveats: Moderately but significantly shorter TCRB CDR3s were found in Type 1 diabetes patients in all four CD4+ subsets.

This CDR3 is 14 amino acids long. Germline trimming cut 4 bases from V and 4 bases from J; bases unmatched to any gene: 5. Germline V lookup: CDR1 SEHNR, CDR2 FQNEAQ (reference sequence). This TCR derives from a woman between 18 and 29 years old in good health. The chain employs TRBV7-9 and TRBJ1-2; 8 bases match TRBD1. The sequenced material came from naive CD4+ T cells from blood. The CDR3 DNA sequence: TGTGCCAGCAGCTCACAGGGGGATCTCTATGGCTACACCTTC. Translated: CASSSQGDLYGYTF.